The 6 T cell receptor beta chains below were found in one sample sequenced in a study of blood T cell repertoires in COVID-19. Assay: immunoSEQ multiplex PCR; the TCRdb copy retains only in-frame clones and omits some. The sample gives around 78,000 clones, 82% of which show up once; around 20% is in the top ten. Sequenced sample: peripheral blood. The origin of the receptors is a human donor in a cohort sampled during active COVID-19.

The chain has TRBV4-2 and TRBJ2-1; weak D call: TRBD1 (5 bases). From germline, CDR1 is LGHNA and CDR2 YNFKEQ. The length of the CDR3 is 16 residues. V was cut by 1 base and J by 3 bases, with 13 bases left in between. In DNA, the CDR3 is TGTGCCAGCAGCCAAGCAGAAGGGGCCGGCTACAATGAGCAGTTCTTC. This codes for CASSQAEGAGYNEQFF.

The chain is built from TRBV5-1 and TRBJ2-7; 7 bases are shared with TRBD1. The V gene's germline CDR1 is SGHRS and CDR2 YFSETQ. V trimming: 4 bases; J trimming: 3 bases; junction bases outside the gene matches: 10. This CDR3 has 15 residues. The CDR3 loop reads CASSPRWDSLYEQYF. The DNA of the CDR3 is TGCGCCAGCAGCCCTAGATGGGACAGCCTCTACGAGCAGTACTTC.

V usage is TRBV5-1 and J usage is TRBJ1-4, with TRBD1 identical over 7 bases. The V segment lost 0 bases and the J segment 6 bases; nucleotides outside the gene matches: 14. CDR1 and CDR2 (germline): SGHRS, YFSETQ. This CDR3 has 18 residues. Written as DNA, the CDR3 is TGCGCCAGCAGCTTGGCCTTTACTTCACAGGGGACAGATGAAAAACTGTTTTTT. It is translated as CASSLAFTSQGTDEKLFF.

CDR3 residues: CASSHTGGARTYEQYF. CDR3 in DNA: TGTGCCAGCAGCCACACGGGGGGAGCGAGAACCTACGAGCAGTACTTC. This chain joins TRBV6-6 and TRBJ2-7; 7 positions match TRBD2. The trim removed 6 bases at V and 2 bases at J, leaving 13 bases unmatched. CDR1 is MNHNY and CDR2 is SVGAGI in the germline V gene (reference sequence). The CDR3 is made up of 16 amino acids.

The rearrangement joins TRBV7-9 to TRBJ1-1; 9 bases map to TRBD1. Unmatched junction bases numbered 7, after V lost 3 bases and J lost 5 bases. The CDR3 has 15 residues. Germline V gene data show CDR1 as SEHNR and CDR2 as FQNEAQ (reference sequence). CDR3 region: CASSFTGGAGTEAFF. The CDR3 DNA sequence: TGTGCCAGCAGCTTTACAGGGGGCGCGGGAACTGAAGCTTTCTTT.

V and J are TRBV18 and TRBJ2-1; TRBD2 is a possible D gene (5 bases). CDR1 KGHSH and CDR2 LQKENI come from the germline V gene. This CDR3 spans 14 amino acids. V gave up 1 base and J gave up 6 bases, with 10 bases separating them. Here the CDR3 DNA reads TGTGCCAGCTCACCACGACCCGGGGTCAATGAGCAGTTCTTC. It codes for CASSPRPGVNEQFF.